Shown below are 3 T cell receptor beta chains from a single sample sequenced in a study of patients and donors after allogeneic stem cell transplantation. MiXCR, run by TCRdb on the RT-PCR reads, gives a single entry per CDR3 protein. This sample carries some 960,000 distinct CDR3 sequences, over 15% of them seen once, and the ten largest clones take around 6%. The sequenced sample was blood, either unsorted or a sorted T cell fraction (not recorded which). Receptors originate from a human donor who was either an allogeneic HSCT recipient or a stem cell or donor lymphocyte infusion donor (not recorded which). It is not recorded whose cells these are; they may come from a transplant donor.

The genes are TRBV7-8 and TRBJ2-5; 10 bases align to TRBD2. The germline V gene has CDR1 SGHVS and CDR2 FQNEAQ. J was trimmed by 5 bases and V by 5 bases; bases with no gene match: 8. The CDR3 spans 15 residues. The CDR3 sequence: CASSQGSGRAETQYF. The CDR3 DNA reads TGTGCCAGCAGCCAAGGCAGCGGGAGGGCTGAGACCCAGTACTTC.

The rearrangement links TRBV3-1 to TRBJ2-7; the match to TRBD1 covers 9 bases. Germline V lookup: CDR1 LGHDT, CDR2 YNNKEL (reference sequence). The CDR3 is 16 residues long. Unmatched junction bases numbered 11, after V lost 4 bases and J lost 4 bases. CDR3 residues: CASSPTAGQGLYEQYF. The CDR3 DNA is TGTGCCAGCAGCCCAACCGCGGGACAGGGTCTGTACGAGCAGTACTTC.

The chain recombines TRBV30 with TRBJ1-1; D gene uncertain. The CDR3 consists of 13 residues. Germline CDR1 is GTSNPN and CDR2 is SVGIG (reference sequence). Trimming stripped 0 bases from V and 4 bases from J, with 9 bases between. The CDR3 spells CAWSVLEGTEAFF. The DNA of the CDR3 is TGTGCCTGGAGTGTACTTGAGGGCACTGAAGCTTTCTTT.